The table lists the clone carrying this TCR beta chain with a count of one. The data are from a study of control samples from healthy donors and cancer patients. Method: immunoSEQ multiplex PCR; TCRdb's copy keeps in-frame clones and lacks some. The data contain fewer than 200,000 clones, about 93% of them seen just once; the ten biggest clones take up approximately 1.5%. Germline CDR1 reads SGDLS; CDR2 reads YYNGEE. The CDR3 extends over 14 amino acids. V dropped 4 bases and J dropped 3; count of bases not matched to a gene: 4. The chain carries TRBV9 and TRBJ2-3, with 8 bases identical to TRBD1. This clonotype was sampled from a man aged 18 to 29 in good health. Sequencing was done on a sample of blood. CDR3 nucleotides: TGTGCCAGCAGCTTCGGACAGGGTACAGATACGCAGTATTTT. Its protein product is CASSFGQGTDTQYF.